A selection of T cell receptor beta chains follows, all from one sample in a study of lymphopenia after photon versus proton radiotherapy. Repertoires were generated with immunoSEQ multiplex PCR, while TCRdb's copy carries only in-frame clones and drops some. The sample shows some 64,000 clones, around 90% of them seen only once. Specimen: peripheral blood, collected from a patient treated with proton-based radiotherapy. The receptor source for this set is a man older than 75 with esophageal cancer. Both conserved end residues are part of each CDR3. The D gene is left open where the match is weak. Clone sizes are given selectively: once, few, many, or a class where the clone is expanded.

v_gene: TRBV7-2; abundance: .; len: 14; d_gene: .; j_gene: TRBJ2-7; CDR3nt: TGTGCCAGCAGCTTGGAGCGGGCGTCCTACGAGCAGTACTTC; CDR3aa: CASSLERASYEQYF
v_gene: TRBV21-1; abundance: .; len: 16; d_gene: .; j_gene: TRBJ2-3; CDR3nt: TGTGCCAGCAGCACAACACAGGGCCCTAGCACAGATACGCAGTATTTT; CDR3aa: CASSTTQGPSTDTQYF
v_gene: TRBV11-2; abundance: .; len: 15; d_gene: .; j_gene: TRBJ2-7; CDR3nt: TGTGCCAGCAGCTTATGGGGGCGGGGCTCCTACGAGCAGTACTTC; CDR3aa: CASSLWGRGSYEQYF
v_gene: TRBV4-3; abundance: .; len: 15; d_gene: .; j_gene: TRBJ1-2; CDR3nt: TGCGCCAGCAGCCAAGATCTAGGGGGGAACTATGGCTACACCTTC; CDR3aa: CASSQDLGGNYGYTF
v_gene: TRBV18; abundance: .; len: 17; d_gene: TRBD1; j_gene: TRBJ2-2; CDR3nt: TGTGCCAGCTCACCAGGGCGCCAGGGGGCGCGCACCGGGGAGCTGTTTTTT; CDR3aa: CASSPGRQGARTGELFF
v_gene: TRBV4-3; abundance: .; len: 15; d_gene: TRBD1; j_gene: TRBJ1-4; CDR3nt: TGCGCCAGCAGCCAAAGTGGGACAGGCTACGAAAAACTGTTTTTT; CDR3aa: CASSQSGTGYEKLFF
v_gene: TRBV6-5; abundance: .; len: 14; d_gene: .; j_gene: TRBJ1-1; CDR3nt: TGTGCCAGCAGTTCCTCTCCGAGTCTCCCGAAAGCTTTCTTT; CDR3aa: CASSSSPSLPKAFF
v_gene: TRBV2; abundance: .; len: 16; d_gene: TRBD1; j_gene: TRBJ2-3; CDR3nt: TGTGCCAGCAGTGAATTGGGACAGGGGAACACAGATACGCAGTATTTT; CDR3aa: CASSELGQGNTDTQYF
v_gene: TRBV19; abundance: .; len: 13; d_gene: TRBD1; j_gene: TRBJ2-4; CDR3nt: TGTGCCAGTAGTGTGGGACAGGGGAACATTCAGTACTTC; CDR3aa: CASSVGQGNIQYF
v_gene: TRBV5-5; abundance: .; len: 13; d_gene: .; j_gene: TRBJ1-1; CDR3nt: TGTGCCAGCAGCTTCCAGGGTACCGTGGAAGCTTTCTTT; CDR3aa: CASSFQGTVEAFF
v_gene: TRBV5-4; abundance: .; len: 13; d_gene: .; j_gene: TRBJ1-2; CDR3nt: TGTGCCAGCAGCCTCGGGGCCGAGCCCGGCTACACCTTC; CDR3aa: CASSLGAEPGYTF
v_gene: TRBV15; abundance: few; len: 16; d_gene: .; j_gene: TRBJ2-1; CDR3nt: TGTGCCACCAGCAGGGATATTGCGGGGTCCTACAATGAGCAGTTCTTC; CDR3aa: CATSRDIAGSYNEQFF
v_gene: TRBV4-3; abundance: .; len: 14; d_gene: .; j_gene: TRBJ2-4; CDR3nt: TGCGCCAGCAGCCAAGGTGGCGCGGAAAACATTCAGTACTTC; CDR3aa: CASSQGGAENIQYF
v_gene: TRBV6-5; abundance: once; len: 15; d_gene: TRBD1; j_gene: TRBJ2-7; CDR3nt: TGTGCCAGCAGAGATACAGGGGGTAGCTCCTACGAGCAGTACTTC; CDR3aa: CASRDTGGSSYEQYF
v_gene: TRBV10-1; abundance: .; len: 20; d_gene: TRBD1; j_gene: TRBJ1-2; CDR3nt: TGCGCCAGCAGTGAGCCCCCCGTCGACTTGCGGACAGGGGATAATCCAATCCACACCTTC; CDR3aa: CASSEPPVDLRTGDNPIHTF
v_gene: TRBV6-1; abundance: .; len: 14; d_gene: .; j_gene: TRBJ2-7; CDR3nt: TGTGCCAGCATTGGACCCCCAGCCCCTTACGAGCAGTACTTC; CDR3aa: CASIGPPAPYEQYF
v_gene: TRBV19; abundance: .; len: 16; d_gene: TRBD2; j_gene: TRBJ2-1; CDR3nt: TGTGCCAGTAGTAAATTTCCTAGCGGGAGGGCCGATGAGCAGTTCTTC; CDR3aa: CASSKFPSGRADEQFF
v_gene: TRBV5-4; abundance: .; len: 17; d_gene: .; j_gene: TRBJ1-6; CDR3nt: TGTGCCAGCAGCTTGGCGGCCGGCAGCTCCTATAATTCACCCCTCCACTTT; CDR3aa: CASSLAAGSSYNSPLHF
v_gene: TRBV11-2; abundance: .; len: 15; d_gene: .; j_gene: TRBJ1-1; CDR3nt: TGTGCCAGCAGCTTAGTTCGGGGGGTGGACACTGAAGCTTTCTTT; CDR3aa: CASSLVRGVDTEAFF
v_gene: TRBV2; abundance: .; len: 16; d_gene: TRBD1; j_gene: TRBJ2-1; CDR3nt: TGTGCCATAATCCGTGTAAGGGGGCCCTCCTACAATGAGCAGTTCTTC; CDR3aa: CAIIRVRGPSYNEQFF
v_gene: TRBV7-9; abundance: .; len: 12; d_gene: .; j_gene: TRBJ1-2; CDR3nt: TGTGCCAGCAGTCTTTCAGGGACTGGCTACACCTTC; CDR3aa: CASSLSGTGYTF
v_gene: TRBV2; abundance: many; len: 12; d_gene: .; j_gene: TRBJ2-1; CDR3nt: TGTGCCAGCAGTTTAGTCGCGGGTGAGCAGTTCTTC; CDR3aa: CASSLVAGEQFF
v_gene: TRBV7-9; abundance: once; len: 11; d_gene: .; j_gene: TRBJ1-1; CDR3nt: TGTGCCAGCAGCTTAAATGGTGAAGCTTTCTTT; CDR3aa: CASSLNGEAFF
v_gene: TRBV18; abundance: .; len: 14; d_gene: .; j_gene: TRBJ1-1; CDR3nt: TGTGCCAGCTCGAGCGGGGGGGGGAACACTGAAGCTTTCTTT; CDR3aa: CASSSGGGNTEAFF
v_gene: TRBV19; abundance: .; len: 14; d_gene: .; j_gene: TRBJ2-3; CDR3nt: TGTGCCAGTAGGACCGATCAAGGGGAGGATACGCAGTATTTT; CDR3aa: CASRTDQGEDTQYF
v_gene: TRBV27; abundance: .; len: 14; d_gene: TRBD1; j_gene: TRBJ1-1; CDR3nt: TGTGCCAGCAGTGAGGACAGGGTGAACACTGAAGCTTTCTTT; CDR3aa: CASSEDRVNTEAFF
v_gene: TRBV30; abundance: .; len: 16; d_gene: .; j_gene: TRBJ1-3; CDR3nt: TGTGCCTGGAGTTTGGGAGCCCCTGGCTCTGGAAACACCATATATTTT; CDR3aa: CAWSLGAPGSGNTIYF
v_gene: TRBV4-3; abundance: .; len: 14; d_gene: .; j_gene: TRBJ1-3; CDR3nt: TGCGCCAGCAGCCAAGACAGGGACTTGAGCACCATATATTTT; CDR3aa: CASSQDRDLSTIYF
v_gene: TRBV15; abundance: once; len: 16; d_gene: TRBD2; j_gene: TRBJ2-7; CDR3nt: TGTGCCACCAGCAGAGCGGGACTAGCGGGTCTCTACGAGCAGTACTTC; CDR3aa: CATSRAGLAGLYEQYF
v_gene: TRBV7-9; abundance: .; len: 14; d_gene: .; j_gene: TRBJ2-3; CDR3nt: TGTGCCAGCCGTCGTCCTTTGAACACAGATACGCAGTATTTT; CDR3aa: CASRRPLNTDTQYF
v_gene: TRBV5-5; abundance: .; len: 15; d_gene: TRBD2; j_gene: TRBJ2-1; CDR3nt: TGTGCCAGCAGCTTGCAGCGGGAGGTGTCGGATGAGCAGTTCTTC; CDR3aa: CASSLQREVSDEQFF
v_gene: TRBV5-4; abundance: .; len: 16; d_gene: .; j_gene: TRBJ1-1; CDR3nt: TGTGCCAGCAGCTTGGCGGTTGGGGGTGTAAACGCTGAAGCTTTCTTT; CDR3aa: CASSLAVGGVNAEAFF
v_gene: TRBV5-5; abundance: .; len: 16; d_gene: TRBD2; j_gene: TRBJ2-1; CDR3nt: TGTGCCAGCAGCCATATAGCGGGTCAAACCGGGAATGAGCAGTTCTTC; CDR3aa: CASSHIAGQTGNEQFF
v_gene: TRBV5-1; abundance: .; len: 16; d_gene: TRBD1; j_gene: TRBJ1-1; CDR3nt: TGCGCCAGCAGCCTCGAGGGGGCGCGGACGAACACTGAAGCTTTCTTT; CDR3aa: CASSLEGARTNTEAFF
v_gene: TRBV19; abundance: .; len: 14; d_gene: .; j_gene: TRBJ1-1; CDR3nt: TGTGCCAGTAGTATTAGCCCGGGGGCAGGAGAAGCTTTCTTT; CDR3aa: CASSISPGAGEAFF
v_gene: TRBV5-1; abundance: .; len: 17; d_gene: TRBD2; j_gene: TRBJ2-2; CDR3nt: TGCGCCAGCAGCGCCTCGGACCGGGGAGGGGACACCGGGGAGCTGTTTTTT; CDR3aa: CASSASDRGGDTGELFF
v_gene: TRBV5-1; abundance: .; len: 13; d_gene: TRBD1; j_gene: TRBJ1-5; CDR3nt: TGCGCCAGCAGCTATGACAGGGATCAGCCCCAGCATTTT; CDR3aa: CASSYDRDQPQHF
v_gene: TRBV4-1; abundance: .; len: 14; d_gene: TRBD1; j_gene: TRBJ2-7; CDR3nt: TGCGCCAGCAGCCAGACAGGGAACTCCTACGAGCAGTACTTC; CDR3aa: CASSQTGNSYEQYF
v_gene: TRBV5-1; abundance: .; len: 12; d_gene: .; j_gene: TRBJ2-5; CDR3nt: TGCGCCAGCAGCTGGAACCAAGAGACCCAGTACTTC; CDR3aa: CASSWNQETQYF
v_gene: TRBV19; abundance: .; len: 14; d_gene: .; j_gene: TRBJ1-5; CDR3nt: TGTGCCAGTAGTATATCTCCGGGTGGTCAGCCCCAGCATTTT; CDR3aa: CASSISPGGQPQHF
v_gene: TRBV5-6; abundance: few; len: 14; d_gene: .; j_gene: TRBJ1-5; CDR3nt: TGTGCCAGCAGCTTTTTGGCGGCCGATCAGCCCCAGCATTTT; CDR3aa: CASSFLAADQPQHF
v_gene: TRBV7-2; abundance: .; len: 15; d_gene: .; j_gene: TRBJ1-4; CDR3nt: TGTGCCAGCAGCTCCTTTGGGAAAAAAAATGAAAAACTGTTTTTT; CDR3aa: CASSSFGKKNEKLFF
v_gene: TRBV10-3; abundance: .; len: 13; d_gene: .; j_gene: TRBJ1-4; CDR3nt: TGTGCCACCGGACTGGGATCTAATGAAAAACTGTTTTTT; CDR3aa: CATGLGSNEKLFF
v_gene: TRBV6-4; abundance: .; len: 15; d_gene: TRBD2; j_gene: TRBJ2-1; CDR3nt: TGTGCCAGCAGTGCACTAGCGGGGGGGTGGAATGAGCAGTTCTTC; CDR3aa: CASSALAGGWNEQFF
v_gene: TRBV27; abundance: .; len: 15; d_gene: TRBD1; j_gene: TRBJ1-2; CDR3nt: TGTGCCAGCAGTCCTTGGACAGGGCAAATCTATGGCTACACCTTC; CDR3aa: CASSPWTGQIYGYTF
v_gene: TRBV4-3; abundance: .; len: 16; d_gene: TRBD1; j_gene: TRBJ1-2; CDR3nt: TGCGCCAGCAGCCAATTAACCGGGACAGGGGCCTATGGCTACACCTTC; CDR3aa: CASSQLTGTGAYGYTF
v_gene: TRBV23-1; abundance: .; len: 12; d_gene: .; j_gene: TRBJ2-7; CDR3nt: TGCGCCAGCCGGTCCGGGGCCTACGAGCAGTACTTC; CDR3aa: CASRSGAYEQYF
v_gene: TRBV5-5; abundance: .; len: 16; d_gene: .; j_gene: TRBJ2-2; CDR3nt: TGTGCCAGCAGCCCACGACAGGCCCCGGGGACCGGGGAGCTGTTTTTT; CDR3aa: CASSPRQAPGTGELFF
v_gene: TRBV18; abundance: .; len: 16; d_gene: .; j_gene: TRBJ1-5; CDR3nt: TGTGCCAGCTCAGCGATGGGGTATCGGGGCAATCAGCCCCAGCATTTT; CDR3aa: CASSAMGYRGNQPQHF
v_gene: TRBV5-1; abundance: .; len: 13; d_gene: .; j_gene: TRBJ2-1; CDR3nt: TGCGCCAGCAATCAGGGGTTGCCCAATGAGCAGTTCTTC; CDR3aa: CASNQGLPNEQFF
v_gene: TRBV9; abundance: .; len: 15; d_gene: .; j_gene: TRBJ2-5; CDR3nt: TGTGCCAGCAGCGTAGCCGAGGGAGGAAAAGAGACCCAGTACTTC; CDR3aa: CASSVAEGGKETQYF
v_gene: TRBV19; abundance: .; len: 15; d_gene: .; j_gene: TRBJ1-4; CDR3nt: TGTGCCAGTACCGGCAGGGTTACAACTAATGAAAAACTGTTTTTT; CDR3aa: CASTGRVTTNEKLFF
v_gene: TRBV2; abundance: .; len: 15; d_gene: TRBD1; j_gene: TRBJ2-5; CDR3nt: TGTGCCAGCAGTTCCGACAGGGGGCTTTGGGAGACCCAGTACTTC; CDR3aa: CASSSDRGLWETQYF
v_gene: TRBV2; abundance: .; len: 12; d_gene: .; j_gene: TRBJ2-5; CDR3nt: TGTGCCAGCAGTGTAGTTATTGGGGCCCAGTACTTC; CDR3aa: CASSVVIGAQYF
v_gene: TRBV11-2; abundance: .; len: 16; d_gene: .; j_gene: TRBJ2-1; CDR3nt: TGTGCCAGCAGCTTAGATCTCACGGCAGCCAACAATGAGCAGTTCTTC; CDR3aa: CASSLDLTAANNEQFF